The source of this T cell receptor beta chain is a study of graft-versus-host responses after intestinal transplantation (dated by TCRdb to about 2021). Broadly, across the study: Multivisceral, liver-intestinal, or isolated intestinal transplants were received by the recipients. Anti-thymocyte globulin induction was given to all recipients, followed by maintenance tacrolimus and steroids for approximately 3 years. After intestinal transplantation, graft-versus-host and host-versus-graft alloreactive T cell clones were followed in the graft, circulation and bone marrow using bulk TCR-beta CDR3 sequencing. To identify alloreactive clones, pre-transplant mixed lymphocyte reaction products were sequenced and compared with unstimulated pre-transplant donor and recipient T cells. Of the roughly 23 intestinal transplant recipients enrolled in the cohort, one of whom was a retransplant, 3 patients without pretransplant specimens were excluded. Donor T cell macrochimerism was defined as a peak of at least 4% donor T cells among recipient peripheral blood mononuclear cells. Samples from three later patients were sequenced in-house on an Illumina MiSeq with MiXCR processing rather than by the commercial service.

A note on this clone: Its binding antigen is unknown. Per-nucleotide qualities are absent, and no much larger clonotype sits a single base away.

The protocol used for the library was the immunoSEQ multiplex PCR assay. For most patients, genomic DNA was isolated with the Qiagen DNeasy Blood and Tissue Kit and sent frozen to Adaptive Biotechnologies for TCR sequencing. For most patients, high-throughput TCR-beta CDR3 sequencing of genomic DNA was performed by Adaptive Biotechnologies. In the original analysis: Adaptive's ImmunoSEQ software was the source of the TCR sequencing data for roughly 19 patients, while three other patients were processed with MiXCR and VDJtools. CD4 versus CD8 sorting errors were corrected by removing sequences found in both subsets at a frequency ratio below 5:1. CDR3 nucleotide sequences shared by donor and recipient were removed because the origin of these sequences could not be assigned. To be classed as alloreactive, a clone needed at least 2-fold expansion over unstimulated cells and a minimum CFSE-low frequency of 0.002% (template counts) or 0.001% (read counts). Mappable clones were those detected in sequenced pre-transplant spleen, lymph node, or MLR CFSE-low populations of the donor or recipient. The cumulative frequency of alloreactive clones was calculated as a percentage of all sequences, weighted by copy number. In TCRdb, the immuneACCESS table is reduced to in-frame sequences with V and J assigned. These tables do not hold every clone; where another copy was compared, an unresolved V gene accounts for under half, and the others remain unexplained. V, J and clone size are those of that table, while D and trimming were read from the DNA. Within this sample are 50,000 to 60,000 clones, with about 93% of them counted one time only. More than 2% of the sample rests with the top ten.

According to the study, the label for this sample's time point signals: cells obtained before transplantation from donor or recipient. CD3+CD4+ and CD3+CD8+ populations were FACS-sorted from unstimulated pre-transplant donor and recipient cells taken from spleen or lymph nodes. The CDR3 spans 15 residues, from the cysteine through the phenylalanine. Solely the CDR3 DNA is kept, with 45 bases framed from the first base. The germline V gene supplies CDR1 SGDLS and CDR2 YYNGEE. V is pruned by 0 bases and J by 7 bases, leaving 4 bases of the junction without a gene match. Study-wide conclusions, independent of this receptor: Early after transplant, peak levels of circulating GvH clones were found to be associated with declines in HvG clones. The conclusions were limited by the relatively low number and heterogeneity of the intestinal transplant patients. GvH clones were detected in recipient bone marrow, and some of these GvH clones were observed earlier in ileal mucosa or blood, consistent with an intestinal mucosal origin. High GvH to HvG T cell clonal ratios were observed in the allografts of patients with donor T cell macrochimerism.

This receptor was identified in a human donor who was the organ donor for an intestinal transplant. The sample was unstimulated CD4+ T cells sorted from spleen or lymph node cells, taken before transplant. Here the chain combines TRBV9 and TRBJ2-1, and 10 junctional nucleotides match TRBD1. The sequenced DNA is TGTGCCAGCAGCGTAGTCGGGACAGGGGTTAATGAGCAGTTCTTC. This translates into CASSVVGTGVNEQFF.